This TCR beta chain was captured by sequencing in a study of T cells after yellow fever vaccination. On the study more broadly: Preparation of the low-cell-number fractions used SMART-Seq v4 Ultra Low Input.

This clonotype has a handful of counts. Its antigen is undetermined. Study-wide results and limits: A weaker but faster secondary response was observed, peaking on day 5 versus 15. Reappearance after the booster was observed for most primary-vaccination clones (around 96% CD4, roughly 90% CD8). Within FACS-sorted repertoires, abundant clonotypes contaminating from the bulk population could be present.

Trimming removed 3 bases from V and 1 base from J; junction bases left unmatched: 9. CDR1 and CDR2 from the germline V gene are SGHDT and YYEEEE. CDR3 length: 16 residues. TCRdb itself ran the 5' RACE reads through MiXCR, one entry per CDR3 protein. This table has about 300,000 distinct CDR3 sequences, almost 4% appearing once. The chain recombines TRBV5-6 with TRBJ2-5; TRBD1 matches at 7 bases. This TCR was sampled from a man aged 18 to 29 who received the YFV17D yellow fever vaccine. Specimen: PBMCs, collected 5 days after the yellow fever booster vaccination. This CDR3 is CASSSTGDALQETQYF. As DNA, the CDR3 is TGTGCCAGCAGCTCTACAGGGGACGCTCTCCAAGAGACCCAGTACTTC.